The present T cell receptor (beta chain) was sequenced within a study of shared clonotypes between healthy human individuals. Genomic DNA (from each subset) was split evenly across several immunoSEQ plates. In the original workflow: With immunoSEQ giving junction-only sequences and no quality scores, filtering differed. The data were produced by immunoSEQ multiplex PCR, yet TCRdb's version contains in-frame clones alone and is incomplete. V and J calls plus clone size are reproduced from that table; the DNA served to infer D and trimming. Of about 560,000 clones listed, just over 75% are singletons. Regarding the study as a whole: Limitation of the genetic and exposure-history diversity represented came from the few donors.

Donors comprised only Caucasian adults living in Nashville, Tennessee. This CDR3 has 14 amino acids. With 4 bases clipped from V and 4 bases from J, the junction kept 7 bases outside the gene matches. Germline CDR1 reads SGHNT; CDR2 reads YYREEE (reference sequence). Many counts were recorded for this clone. No antigen is known for it. This clonotype was sampled from a woman between 35 and 50 years old in good health. Some clones in this sample may be carry-over from other donors' samples. Specimen: PBMCs. V usage is TRBV5-4 and J usage is TRBJ2-5; TRBD2 aligns across 7 bases. This chain's CDR3 is CASSPNTGGETQYF. As DNA, the CDR3 is TGTGCCAGCAGCCCAAACACGGGAGGAGAGACCCAGTACTTC.